This T cell receptor beta chain was profiled in a study of CD8 T cells in ankylosing spondylitis. This clonotype was counted at least ten times. Antigen specificity is unknown. MiXCR, run by TCRdb on the 5' RACE reads, gives a single entry per CDR3 protein. There are 100,000 to 150,000 distinct CDR3 sequences in the sample; around 9.3% occur only once, and approximately 3.5% lies in the top ten. Germline values: CDR1 DFQATT, CDR2 SNEGSKA (reference sequence). Trimming stripped 4 bases from V and 1 base from J, with 15 bases between. This CDR3 comprises 15 residues. Study-wide points: Matched synovial fluid from ankylosing spondylitis patients was reported to be enriched for disease-linked clones. Ankylosing spondylitis blood seemed to carry a telltale TCR beta motif made of about 8 highly homologous variants. In synovial fluid and blood from reactive arthritis, some motif variants were previously reported.

The chain recombines TRBV20-1 with TRBJ2-3; D uncertain. This sequence was found in a male donor with ankylosing spondylitis or in good health (not recorded which). Sequences were obtained from blood, either unsorted or a sorted T cell fraction (not recorded which). The DNA of the CDR3 is TGCAGTGCTATCCCCATTTTGGGTGGCACAGATACGCAGTATTTT. This gives the protein CSAIPILGGTDTQYF.